These T cell receptor beta chains were read from a single sample in a study of cytomegalovirus exposure and HLA in healthy donors. Profiled with immunoSEQ multiplex PCR; TCRdb holds only in-frame clones, not every one. The sample comprises 70,000 to 90,000 clones, about 70% of which are singletons, and around 10% rests with the top ten. The source material was PBMCs. The receptors derive from a male donor in good health and CMV-seropositive. Both conserved end residues are part of each CDR3. The order of the fields is D gene, V gene, J gene, clone size, CDR3 protein, CDR3 DNA. The D gene is left open where the match is weak. A clone size is listed for some rows: how often the clone was seen (once, few, many), or a class if it is expanded.

>TRBD1|TRBV4-1|TRBJ2-1|.
CASNVPGQGFNEQFF
TGCGCCAGTAACGTCCCGGGACAGGGCTTCAATGAGCAGTTCTTC
>.|TRBV18|TRBJ2-1|.
CASSPQGAGLNEQFF
TGTGCCAGCTCACCACAGGGGGCGGGGTTGAATGAGCAGTTCTTC
>TRBD1|TRBV6-1|TRBJ1-5|.
CASSEVQGASQPQHF
TGTGCCAGCAGTGAAGTCCAGGGGGCTAGTCAGCCCCAGCATTTT
>.|TRBV7-3|TRBJ2-3|.
CASSLRGGSRTDTQYF
TGTGCCAGCAGCTTAAGGGGGGGCTCCCGCACAGATACGCAGTATTTT
>TRBD1|TRBV19|TRBJ2-2|.
CATRRQGASGELFF
TGTGCCACCAGGCGGCAGGGGGCGTCCGGGGAGCTGTTTTTT
>TRBD1|TRBV7-9|TRBJ2-7|.
CASSLGTGPYEQYF
TGTGCCAGCAGCCTAGGGACAGGCCCCTACGAGCAGTACTTC
>.|TRBV7-9|TRBJ1-2|.
CASSSNKGGYGYTF
TGTGCCAGCAGCAGTAATAAAGGGGGCTATGGCTACACCTTC
>.|TRBV6-5|TRBJ2-3|.
CAVRDTTDTQYF
TGTGCCGTCCGGGACACCACAGATACGCAGTATTTT
>TRBD1|TRBV7-8|TRBJ2-1|.
CASSLVVVGTGGGHEQFF
TGTGCCAGCAGCTTAGTAGTAGTAGGGACAGGGGGCGGCCATGAGCAGTTCTTC
>.|TRBV11-2|TRBJ1-6|.
CASSLGEGIYSPLHF
TGTGCCAGCAGCTTAGGGGAGGGGATATATTCACCCCTCCACTTT
>TRBD1|TRBV9|TRBJ1-2|.
CASSVGGQGAVGYTF
TGTGCCAGCAGCGTGGGGGGACAGGGGGCTGTTGGCTACACCTTC
>TRBD1|TRBV7-2|TRBJ1-4|.
CASSKTGGASTNEKLFF
TGTGCCAGCAGCAAGACAGGGGGGGCTTCAACTAATGAAAAACTGTTTTTT
>TRBD1|TRBV11-2|TRBJ2-7|.
CASSSSGTGAEQYF
TGTGCCAGCAGCAGCAGCGGGACAGGGGCCGAGCAGTACTTC
>.|TRBV5-8|TRBJ1-1|.
CASSVGHVSTEAFF
TGTGCCAGCAGCGTGGGACATGTCTCCACTGAAGCTTTCTTT
>.|TRBV7-2|TRBJ2-7|.
CASSLPSYEQYF
TGTGCCAGCAGCTTACCTTCCTACGAGCAGTACTTC
>TRBD1|TRBV6-4|TRBJ1-2|.
CASSEEGAGGYGYTF
TGTGCCAGCAGTGAAGAAGGGGCAGGGGGTTATGGCTACACCTTC
>.|TRBV5-1|TRBJ2-1|.
CASSLSAEPYNEQFF
TGCGCCAGCAGCTTGTCAGCGGAACCCTACAATGAGCAGTTCTTC
>.|TRBV4-2|TRBJ2-7|once
CASSQGSPYEQYF
TGTGCCAGCAGCCAAGGTAGTCCCTACGAGCAGTACTTC
>.|TRBV28|TRBJ1-5|.
CASSFVLPGGTQHF
TGTGCCAGCAGTTTTGTTTTGCCCGGGGGGACCCAGCATTTT
>TRBD1|TRBV19|TRBJ1-1|.
CASSPRQGRVNTEAFF
TGTGCCAGTAGTCCGAGACAGGGGCGGGTGAACACTGAAGCTTTCTTT
>TRBD1|TRBV19|TRBJ2-6|.
CASSVEGALGSGANVLTF
TGTGCCAGTAGTGTTGAGGGGGCGCTAGGGTCTGGGGCCAACGTCCTGACTTTC
>TRBD1|TRBV15|TRBJ2-5|.
CATSRDYGTGGKETQYF
TGTGCCACCAGCAGAGATTATGGGACAGGGGGCAAGGAGACCCAGTACTTC
>TRBD2|TRBV6-1|TRBJ2-3|.
CASRELAGGADTQYF
TGTGCCAGCAGAGAACTAGCGGGAGGGGCAGATACGCAGTATTTT
>TRBD2|TRBV30|TRBJ2-5|.
CAWSRSGGALETQYF
TGTGCCTGGAGCCGGAGCGGGGGGGCCTTGGAGACCCAGTACTTC
>.|TRBV9|TRBJ2-3|.
CASSPKQGRTDTQYF
TGTGCCAGCAGTCCTAAACAGGGCCGCACAGATACGCAGTATTTT
>.|TRBV14|TRBJ2-1|.
CASSLMERASYNEQFF
TGTGCCAGCAGCCTCATGGAGAGGGCCTCCTACAATGAGCAGTTCTTC
>TRBD2|TRBV30|TRBJ2-1|.
CAWSVGLAGGDEQFF
TGTGCCTGGAGTGTTGGGCTAGCGGGGGGTGATGAGCAGTTCTTC
>TRBD2|TRBV7-9|TRBJ2-5|.
CASSFGTSGPGSETQYF
TGTGCCAGCAGCTTCGGGACTAGCGGGCCTGGGTCAGAGACCCAGTACTTC
>.|TRBV21-1|TRBJ2-1|.
CASSKTSGGYYNEQFF
TGTGCCAGCAGCAAGACTAGCGGGGGGTACTACAATGAGCAGTTCTTC
>.|TRBV6-1|TRBJ1-2|few
CASSEPSGNYGYTF
TGTGCCAGCAGTGAACCCTCGGGGAACTATGGCTACACCTTC
>.|TRBV7-2|TRBJ1-4|.
CASSLRGPNEKLFF
TGTGCCAGCAGCTTAAGAGGTCCCAATGAAAAACTGTTTTTT
>.|TRBV19|TRBJ1-5|.
CASSTGQQPQHF
TGTGCCAGTAGTACGGGACAACAGCCCCAGCATTTT
>TRBD1|TRBV7-9|TRBJ2-6|.
CSSSLGAGQGASGANVLTF
TGTTCCAGCAGCTTAGGGGCGGGACAGGGAGCATCTGGGGCCAACGTCCTGACTTTC
>.|TRBV7-3|TRBJ2-7|.
CASSPRRGEQYF
TGTGCCAGCAGCCCGCGAAGGGGGGAGCAGTACTTC
>TRBD2|TRBV7-9|TRBJ2-3|.
CSSTASGGVRVDTQYF
TGTTCCAGCACCGCTAGCGGGGGGGTCCGTGTAGATACGCAGTATTTT
>TRBD1|TRBV14|TRBJ2-1|.
CASSQDPGDSYNEQFF
TGTGCCAGCAGCCAAGATCCCGGGGACAGCTACAATGAGCAGTTCTTC
>TRBD2|TRBV9|TRBJ2-1|.
CASSVGGGRAYNEQFF
TGTGCCAGCAGCGTAGGTGGCGGGAGGGCCTATAATGAGCAGTTCTTC
>.|TRBV5-4|TRBJ2-4|.
CASSPGGKNIQYF
TGTGCCAGCAGTCCCGGAGGGAAAAACATTCAGTACTTC
>.|TRBV9|TRBJ1-2|few
CASSEGSYGYTF
TGTGCCAGCAGCGAGGGGTCCTATGGCTACACCTTC
>.|TRBV10-2|TRBJ2-1|.
CASRDYYNEQFF
TGCGCCAGCAGGGACTACTACAATGAGCAGTTCTTC
>.|TRBV19|TRBJ1-2|.
CASSISRDYGYTF
TGTGCCAGTAGTATCTCCAGGGACTATGGCTACACCTTC
>TRBD1|TRBV27|TRBJ2-7|.
CASSYDRGYEQYF
TGTGCCAGCAGTTACGACAGGGGCTACGAGCAGTACTTC
>.|TRBV28|TRBJ1-5|.
CATFLKTGRDQPQHF
TGTGCCACCTTCCTTAAAACAGGGAGGGATCAGCCCCAGCATTTT
>TRBD1|TRBV2|TRBJ1-1|.
CASRRDSRTEAFF
TGTGCCAGCAGACGGGACAGTCGCACTGAAGCTTTCTTT
>.|TRBV18|TRBJ2-7|.
CASSPAYEQYF
TGTGCCAGCTCACCCGCCTACGAGCAGTACTTC
>.|TRBV11-3|TRBJ2-7|.
CASSLAAGSYEQYF
TGTGCCAGCAGCCTAGCTGCCGGCTCCTACGAGCAGTACTTC
>TRBD1|TRBV7-9|TRBJ1-2|.
CASSLEGTASYGYTF
TGTGCCAGCAGCTTGGAGGGGACAGCGTCTTATGGCTACACCTTC
>TRBD2|TRBV6-6|TRBJ2-5|.
CASGLTSGGETQYF
TGTGCCAGCGGCCTAACTAGCGGCGGGGAGACCCAGTACTTC